A selection of T cell receptor beta chains follows, all from one sample in a study of shared clonotypes between healthy human individuals. Data came from immunoSEQ multiplex PCR; TCRdb stores just in-frame clones and leaves some out. The sample lists about 2.3 million clones, around 92% occurring once. Material: naive CD4+ T cells from PBMCs. The receptors were sampled from a man younger than 30 in good health. Some clones in this sample may be carry-over from other donors' samples. Both conserved end residues are part of each CDR3. Fields, in order: CDR3 protein, CDR3 DNA, J gene, D gene, V gene, clone size. D genes are given only for firm matches. Expanded clones are given a class, and other clones once, few, many or no size at all.

CDR3: CASSLNSANTGELFF; DNA: TGCGCCAGCAGCCTTAACAGCGCGAACACCGGGGAGCTGTTTTTT; J: TRBJ2-2; D: .; V: TRBV5-1; size: .
CDR3: CASSLHRGQWELFF; DNA: TGTGCCAGCAGCTTACACAGGGGGCAGTGGGAGCTGTTTTTT; J: TRBJ2-2; D: TRBD1; V: TRBV7-9; size: .
CDR3: CASSPGRPPDTQYF; DNA: TGCGCCAGCAGCCCGGGCCGGCCCCCAGATACGCAGTATTTT; J: TRBJ2-3; D: .; V: TRBV5-1; size: .
CDR3: CASSSVQGWSYNEQFF; DNA: TGTGCCAGCAGTTCGGTACAGGGATGGTCCTACAATGAGCAGTTCTTC; J: TRBJ2-1; D: .; V: TRBV6-6; size: .
CDR3: CASSSRTSGTYTGELFF; DNA: TGTGCCAGCAGTTCACGGACTAGCGGGACATACACCGGGGAGCTGTTTTTT; J: TRBJ2-2; D: TRBD2; V: TRBV27; size: .
CDR3: CASSSDRGAEAFF; DNA: TGCGCCAGCAGCTCTGACAGGGGAGCTGAAGCTTTCTTT; J: TRBJ1-1; D: TRBD1; V: TRBV5-1; size: few
CDR3: CASSPTPNRDRQQYF; DNA: TGCGCCAGCAGCCCAACCCCCAATCGCGACAGGCAGCAGTACTTC; J: TRBJ2-7; D: .; V: TRBV5-1; size: .
CDR3: CASSANPYELGTQYF; DNA: TGTGCCAGCAGTGCTAACCCCTACGAGTTAGGTACGCAGTATTTT; J: TRBJ2-3; D: .; V: TRBV6-1; size: .
CDR3: CASGGSYEQYF; DNA: TGTGCCAGCGGGGGTTCCTACGAGCAGTACTTC; J: TRBJ2-7; D: .; V: TRBV6-6; size: .
CDR3: CASSSAVSSYEQYF; DNA: TGTGCCAGCAGTAGTGCAGTGTCCTCCTACGAGCAGTACTTC; J: TRBJ2-7; D: .; V: TRBV27; size: .
CDR3: CASSPLEGEKLFF; DNA: TGTGCCAGCTCACCTCTTGAGGGCGAAAAACTGTTTTTT; J: TRBJ1-4; D: .; V: TRBV18; size: .
CDR3: CASSETSGTADTQYF; DNA: TGTGCCAGCAGCGAGACTAGCGGGACGGCAGATACGCAGTATTTT; J: TRBJ2-3; D: TRBD2; V: TRBV2; size: .
CDR3: CASSQGLDRVSVGELFF; DNA: TGTGCCAGCAGCCAAGGTTTAGACAGGGTGTCTGTCGGGGAGCTGTTTTTT; J: TRBJ2-2; D: TRBD1; V: TRBV4-2; size: .
CDR3: CASRGGGANTGELFF; DNA: TGTGCCAGCAGGGGGGGCGGCGCGAACACCGGGGAGCTGTTTTTT; J: TRBJ2-2; D: .; V: TRBV28; size: .
CDR3: CASSQTGLNTEAFF; DNA: TGTGCCAGCAGCCAAACCGGCTTGAACACTGAAGCTTTCTTT; J: TRBJ1-1; D: .; V: TRBV11-2; size: few
CDR3: CASSEGDRPQHF; DNA: TGTGCCAGCAGTGAAGGCGATCGGCCCCAGCATTTT; J: TRBJ1-5; D: .; V: TRBV25-1; size: few
CDR3: CASSEVGLPYEQYF; DNA: TGTGCCAGCAGCGAGGTAGGCCTACCCTACGAGCAGTACTTC; J: TRBJ2-7; D: .; V: TRBV9; size: .
CDR3: CASSEGLATDTQYF; DNA: TGTGCCAGCAGTGAGGGACTAGCGACAGATACGCAGTATTTT; J: TRBJ2-3; D: TRBD2; V: TRBV2; size: .
CDR3: CASSPRAGKPFF; DNA: TGTGCCAGCAGTCCCCGAGCGGGGAAACCGTTCTTC; J: TRBJ2-1; D: TRBD2; V: TRBV5-8; size: .
CDR3: CASSPYGTTSTDTQYF; DNA: TGTGCCAGCTCACCGTACGGGACTACCTCCACAGATACGCAGTATTTT; J: TRBJ2-3; D: TRBD2; V: TRBV18; size: once
CDR3: CASSYSGAFGEQYF; DNA: TGTGCCAGCAGTTACTCCGGGGCTTTTGGCGAGCAGTACTTC; J: TRBJ2-7; D: .; V: TRBV6-5; size: .